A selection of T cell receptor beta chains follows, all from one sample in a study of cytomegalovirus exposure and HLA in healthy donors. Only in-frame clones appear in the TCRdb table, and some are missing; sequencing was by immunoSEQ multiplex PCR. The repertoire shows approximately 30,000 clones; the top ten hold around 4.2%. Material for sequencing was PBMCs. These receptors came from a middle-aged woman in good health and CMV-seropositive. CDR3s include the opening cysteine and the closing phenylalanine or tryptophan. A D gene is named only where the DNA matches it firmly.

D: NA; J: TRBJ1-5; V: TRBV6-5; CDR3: CASSYSGGVGQPQHF; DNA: TGTGCCAGCAGTTACTCAGGGGGGGTGGGGCAGCCCCAGCATTTT
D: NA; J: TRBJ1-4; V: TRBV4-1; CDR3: CASSQALRATNEKLFF; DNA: TGCGCCAGCAGCCAAGCACTCAGGGCAACTAATGAAAAACTGTTTTTT
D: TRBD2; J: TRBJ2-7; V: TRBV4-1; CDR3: CASSQASGRALPYYEQYF; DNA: TGCGCCAGCAGCCAAGCTAGCGGGAGGGCCCTCCCCTACTACGAGCAGTACTTC
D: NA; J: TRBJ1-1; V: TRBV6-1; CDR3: CASSEGRNTEAFF; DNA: TGTGCCAGCAGTGAGGGCCGGAACACTGAAGCTTTCTTT
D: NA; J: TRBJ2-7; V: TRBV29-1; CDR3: CSVVRGNEQYF; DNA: TGCAGCGTTGTTCGAGGGAACGAGCAGTACTTC
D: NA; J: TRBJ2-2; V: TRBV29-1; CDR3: CSVKGGNTGELFF; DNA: TGCAGCGTAAAGGGAGGGAACACCGGGGAGCTGTTTTTT
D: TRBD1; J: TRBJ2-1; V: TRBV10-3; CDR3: CAISPGQGGNEQFF; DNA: TGTGCCATCAGTCCGGGACAGGGTGGCAATGAGCAGTTCTTC
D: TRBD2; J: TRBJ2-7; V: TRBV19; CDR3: CASTPQLADYEQYF; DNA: TGTGCCAGTACCCCACAACTAGCGGACTACGAGCAGTACTTC
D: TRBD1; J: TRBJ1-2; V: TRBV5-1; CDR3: CASSLGQGGIVNYGYTF; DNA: TGCGCCAGCAGCCTAGGACAGGGGGGGATCGTTAACTATGGCTACACCTTC
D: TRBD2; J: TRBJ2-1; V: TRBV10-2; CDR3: CASFRGTSANNEQFF; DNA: TGCGCCAGCTTCAGGGGGACTAGCGCAAACAATGAGCAGTTCTTC
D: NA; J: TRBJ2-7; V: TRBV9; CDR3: CASSVAWVASLYCTYEQYF; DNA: TGTGCCAGCAGCGTAGCTTGGGTAGCGAGCCTTTACTGTACCTACGAGCAGTACTTC
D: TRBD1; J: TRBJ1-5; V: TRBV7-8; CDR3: CASSSGQVVFQPQHF; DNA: TGTGCCAGCAGCTCCGGACAGGTCGTTTTTCAGCCCCAGCATTTT
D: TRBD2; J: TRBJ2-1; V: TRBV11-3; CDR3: CASSLGRGGHNEQFF; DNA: TGTGCCAGCAGCTTAGGTCGGGGGGGTCACAATGAGCAGTTCTTC
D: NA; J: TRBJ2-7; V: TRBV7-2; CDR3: CASSLGRSYEQYF; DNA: TGTGCCAGCAGCTTAGGGCGGTCCTACGAGCAGTACTTC
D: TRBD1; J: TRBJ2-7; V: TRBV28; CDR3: CASSLGQGVGEQYF; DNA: TGTGCCAGCAGTTTGGGACAGGGGGTAGGCGAGCAGTACTTC